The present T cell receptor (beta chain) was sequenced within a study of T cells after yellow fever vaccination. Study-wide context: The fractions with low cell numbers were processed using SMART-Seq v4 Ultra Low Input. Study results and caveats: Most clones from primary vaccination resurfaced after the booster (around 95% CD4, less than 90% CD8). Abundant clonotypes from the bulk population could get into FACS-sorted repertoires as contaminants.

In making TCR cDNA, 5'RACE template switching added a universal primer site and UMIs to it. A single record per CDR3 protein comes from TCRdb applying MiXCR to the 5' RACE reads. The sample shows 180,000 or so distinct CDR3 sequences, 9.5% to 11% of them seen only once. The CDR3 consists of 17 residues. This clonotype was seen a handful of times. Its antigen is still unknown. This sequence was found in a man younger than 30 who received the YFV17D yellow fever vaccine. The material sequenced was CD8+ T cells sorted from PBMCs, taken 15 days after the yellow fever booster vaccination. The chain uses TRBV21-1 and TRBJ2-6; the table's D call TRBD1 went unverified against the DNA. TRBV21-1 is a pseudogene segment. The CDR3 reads CASSKEPRSAGANVLTF. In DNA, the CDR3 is TGTGCCAGCAGCAAAGAGCCCCGGTCGGCTGGGGCCAACGTCCTGACTTTC.